These 3 T cell receptor beta chains were all obtained from the same sample, sequenced in a study of T cell responses to AZD1222 COVID-19 vaccine. The table came from immunoSEQ multiplex PCR; TCRdb's copy has only in-frame clones and leaves some out. This table has more than 95,000 clones, around 85% appearing once. The sample in question was peripheral blood, obtained on day 0 of MenACWY control vaccination. These TCRs come from an adult in good health.

To note about this clone: Relative to the germline gene, one junction end is altered; a read error may explain this. V and J are TRBV9 and TRBJ2-2; no definite D call. The V gene's germline CDR1 is SGDLS and CDR2 YYNGEE. The CDR3 has 16 amino acids. In DNA form, the CDR3 reads TGTGCCAGCAACGTACAGCCTAGTATGGGCACCGGGGAGCTGTTTTTT. Translated, it gives CASNVQPSMGTGELFF.

V usage is TRBV11-2 and J usage is TRBJ1-2; no definite D call. In germline, CDR1 is SGHAT, CDR2 FQNNGV. Trimming removed 0 bases from V and 7 bases from J, with 6 bases in between. The CDR3 spans 12 residues. The CDR3 spells CASSLDRSGYTF. CDR3 bases: TGTGCCAGCAGCTTAGATCGAAGTGGCTACACCTTC.

This chain joins TRBV30 and TRBJ1-2; TRBD1 matches 8 bases. The J segment lost 8 bases and the V segment lost 4 bases, leaving 9 bases of the junction unmatched. This CDR3 spans 13 amino acids. Germline CDR1 reads GTSNPN; CDR2 reads SVGIG (reference sequence). In nucleotides, the CDR3 is TGTGCCTGGAACCCAGGGGGCTCTTTGGGCTACACCTTC. The encoded protein is CAWNPGGSLGYTF.